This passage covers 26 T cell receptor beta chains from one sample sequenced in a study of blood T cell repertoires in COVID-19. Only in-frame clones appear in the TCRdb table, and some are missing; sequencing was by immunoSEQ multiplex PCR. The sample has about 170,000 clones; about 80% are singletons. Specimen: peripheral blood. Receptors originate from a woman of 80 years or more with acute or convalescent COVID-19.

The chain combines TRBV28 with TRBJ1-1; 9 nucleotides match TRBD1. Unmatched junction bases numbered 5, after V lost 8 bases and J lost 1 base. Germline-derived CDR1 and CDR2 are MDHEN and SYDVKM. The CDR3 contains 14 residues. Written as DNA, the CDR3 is TGTGCCAGCTCCCCGGGACAGGGGAACACTGAAGCTTTCTTT. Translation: CASSPGQGNTEAFF.

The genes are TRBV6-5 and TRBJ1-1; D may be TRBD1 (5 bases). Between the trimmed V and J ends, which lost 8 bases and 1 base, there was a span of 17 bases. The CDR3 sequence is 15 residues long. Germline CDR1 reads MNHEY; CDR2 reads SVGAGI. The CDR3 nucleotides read TGTGCCAGCCTCACTTCTGGACACTCGAACACTGAAGCTTTCTTT. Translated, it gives CASLTSGHSNTEAFF.

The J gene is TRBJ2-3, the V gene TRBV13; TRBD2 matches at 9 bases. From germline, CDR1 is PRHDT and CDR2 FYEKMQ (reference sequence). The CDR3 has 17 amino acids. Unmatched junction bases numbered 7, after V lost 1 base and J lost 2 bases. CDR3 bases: TGTGCCAGCAGCTTAGCGGTGACTAGCGGAGTCACAGATACGCAGTATTTT. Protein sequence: CASSLAVTSGVTDTQYF.

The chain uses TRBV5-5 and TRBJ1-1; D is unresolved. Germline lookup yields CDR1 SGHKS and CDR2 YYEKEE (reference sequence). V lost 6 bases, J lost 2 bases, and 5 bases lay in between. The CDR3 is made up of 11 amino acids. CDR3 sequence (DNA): TGTGCCAGCACCCTTAACACTGAAGCTTTCTTT. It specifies CASTLNTEAFF.

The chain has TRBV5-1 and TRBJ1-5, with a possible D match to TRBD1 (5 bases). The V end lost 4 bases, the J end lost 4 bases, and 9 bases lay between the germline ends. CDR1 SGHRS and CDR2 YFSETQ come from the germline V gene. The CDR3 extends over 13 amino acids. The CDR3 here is CASSLDNNQPQHF. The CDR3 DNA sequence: TGCGCCAGCAGCCTGGACAATAATCAGCCCCAGCATTTT.

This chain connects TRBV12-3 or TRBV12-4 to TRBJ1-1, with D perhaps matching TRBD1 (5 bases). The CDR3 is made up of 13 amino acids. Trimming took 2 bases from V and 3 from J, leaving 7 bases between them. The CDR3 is CASSLRGYTEAFF. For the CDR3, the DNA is TGTGCCAGCAGTTTACGGGGGTACACTGAAGCTTTCTTT.

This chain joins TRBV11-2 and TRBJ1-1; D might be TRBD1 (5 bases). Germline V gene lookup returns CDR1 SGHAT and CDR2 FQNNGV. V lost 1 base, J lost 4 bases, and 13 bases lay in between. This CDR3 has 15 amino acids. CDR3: CASSLGRERGTEAFF. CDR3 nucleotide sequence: TGTGCCAGCAGCTTAGGGCGGGAAAGGGGCACTGAAGCTTTCTTT.

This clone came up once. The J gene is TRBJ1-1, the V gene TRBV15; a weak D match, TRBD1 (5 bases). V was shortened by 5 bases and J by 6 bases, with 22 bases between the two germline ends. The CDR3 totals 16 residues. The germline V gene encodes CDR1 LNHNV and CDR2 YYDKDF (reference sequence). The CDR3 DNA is TGTGCCACCAGCCGAAGCAAAGTCGACAGTTTACCTGAAGCTTTCTTT. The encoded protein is CATSRSKVDSLPEAFF.

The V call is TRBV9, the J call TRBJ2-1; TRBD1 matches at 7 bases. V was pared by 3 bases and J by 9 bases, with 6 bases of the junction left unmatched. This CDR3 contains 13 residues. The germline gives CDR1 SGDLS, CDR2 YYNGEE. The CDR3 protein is CASSDGQAGEQFF. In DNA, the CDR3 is TGTGCCAGCAGCGACGGACAGGCAGGTGAGCAGTTCTTC.

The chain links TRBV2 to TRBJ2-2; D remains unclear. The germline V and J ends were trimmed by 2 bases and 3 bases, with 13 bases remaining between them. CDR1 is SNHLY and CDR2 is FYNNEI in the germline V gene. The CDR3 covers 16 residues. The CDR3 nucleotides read TGTGCCAGCAGTGAAACCCCCCCAGGTTACACCGGGGAGCTGTTTTTT. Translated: CASSETPPGYTGELFF.

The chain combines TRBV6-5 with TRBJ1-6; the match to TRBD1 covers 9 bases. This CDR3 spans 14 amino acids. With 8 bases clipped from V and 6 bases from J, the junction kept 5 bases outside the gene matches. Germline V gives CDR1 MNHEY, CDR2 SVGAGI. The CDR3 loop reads CASRRTGANSPLHF. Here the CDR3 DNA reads TGTGCCAGCCGTCGGACAGGGGCTAATTCACCCCTCCACTTT.

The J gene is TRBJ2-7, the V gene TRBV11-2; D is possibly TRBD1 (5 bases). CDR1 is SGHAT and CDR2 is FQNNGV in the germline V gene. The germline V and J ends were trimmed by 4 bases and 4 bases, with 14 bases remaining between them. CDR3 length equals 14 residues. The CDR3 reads CASSSYSRAYEQYF. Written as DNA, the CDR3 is TGTGCCAGCAGCTCATATAGCAGGGCTTACGAGCAGTACTTC.

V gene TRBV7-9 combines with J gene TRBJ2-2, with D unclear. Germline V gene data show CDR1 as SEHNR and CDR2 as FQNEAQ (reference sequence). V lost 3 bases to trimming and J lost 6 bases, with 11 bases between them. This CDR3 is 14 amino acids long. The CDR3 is CASSFPLEAGELFF. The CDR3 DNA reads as TGTGCCAGCAGCTTCCCCCTAGAGGCCGGGGAGCTGTTTTTT.

The CDR3 sequence: CASSIGQPTPGNTIYF. CDR3 DNA sequence: TGTGCCAGCAGTATCGGACAGCCGACTCCTGGAAACACCATATATTTT. The chain has TRBV27 and TRBJ1-3, with D possibly TRBD1 on 6 matching bases. The CDR3 loop spans 16 amino acids. V was trimmed by 5 bases and J by 2 bases, leaving 16 bases between them. Germline V CDR1 and CDR2: MNHEY, SMNVEV (reference sequence).

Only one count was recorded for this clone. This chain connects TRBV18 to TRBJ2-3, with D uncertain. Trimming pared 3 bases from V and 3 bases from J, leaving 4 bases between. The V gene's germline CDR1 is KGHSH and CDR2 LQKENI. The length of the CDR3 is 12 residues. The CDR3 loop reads CASSPETDTQYF. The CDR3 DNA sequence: TGTGCCAGCTCACCGGAGACAGATACGCAGTATTTT.

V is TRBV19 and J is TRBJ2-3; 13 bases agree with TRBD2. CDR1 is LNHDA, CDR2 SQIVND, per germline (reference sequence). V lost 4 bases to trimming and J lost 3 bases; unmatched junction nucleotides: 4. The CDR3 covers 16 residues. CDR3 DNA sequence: TGTGCCAGTAGTACCTGGACTAGCGGGAGTACAGATACGCAGTATTTT. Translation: CASSTWTSGSTDTQYF.

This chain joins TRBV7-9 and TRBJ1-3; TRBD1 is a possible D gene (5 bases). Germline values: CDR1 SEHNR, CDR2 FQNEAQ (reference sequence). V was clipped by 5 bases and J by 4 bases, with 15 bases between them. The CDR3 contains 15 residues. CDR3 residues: CASSPRGNSGNTIYF. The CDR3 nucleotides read TGTGCCAGCAGCCCGCGGGGGAATTCGGGAAACACCATATATTTT. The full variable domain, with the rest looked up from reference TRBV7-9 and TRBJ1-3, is DTGVSQNPRHKITKRGQNVTFRCDPISEHNRLYWYRQTLGQGPEFLTYFQNEAQLEKSRLLSDRFSAERPKGSFSTLEIQRTEQGDSAMYLCASSPRGNSGNTIYFGEGSWLTVV.

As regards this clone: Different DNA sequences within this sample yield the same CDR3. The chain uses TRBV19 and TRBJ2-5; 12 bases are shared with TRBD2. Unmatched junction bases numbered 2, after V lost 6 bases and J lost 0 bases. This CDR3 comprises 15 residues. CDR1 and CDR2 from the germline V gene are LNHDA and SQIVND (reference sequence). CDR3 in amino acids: CASRRLAGDQETQYF. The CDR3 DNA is TGTGCCAGTAGGCGACTAGCGGGAGACCAAGAGACCCAGTACTTC.

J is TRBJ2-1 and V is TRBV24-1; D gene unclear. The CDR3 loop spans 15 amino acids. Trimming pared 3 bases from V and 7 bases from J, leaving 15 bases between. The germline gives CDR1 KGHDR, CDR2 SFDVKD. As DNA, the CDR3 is TGTGCCACCAGTGATCCATCCATGTCGGGTAATGAGCAGTTCTTC. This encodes CATSDPSMSGNEQFF.

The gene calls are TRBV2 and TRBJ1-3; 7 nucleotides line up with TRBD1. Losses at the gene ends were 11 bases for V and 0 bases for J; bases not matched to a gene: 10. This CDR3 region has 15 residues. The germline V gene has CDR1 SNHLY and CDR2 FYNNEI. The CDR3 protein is CAAGGGGNSGNTIYF. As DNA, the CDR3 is TGTGCCGCGGGAGGGGGCGGTAACTCTGGAAACACCATATATTTT.

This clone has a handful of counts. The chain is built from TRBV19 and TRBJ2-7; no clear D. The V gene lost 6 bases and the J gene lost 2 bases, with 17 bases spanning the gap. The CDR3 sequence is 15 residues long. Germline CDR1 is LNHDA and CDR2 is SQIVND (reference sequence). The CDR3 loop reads CASSTFSGAAYEQYF. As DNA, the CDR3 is TGTGCCAGTAGCACTTTTTCGGGTGCAGCCTACGAGCAGTACTTC.

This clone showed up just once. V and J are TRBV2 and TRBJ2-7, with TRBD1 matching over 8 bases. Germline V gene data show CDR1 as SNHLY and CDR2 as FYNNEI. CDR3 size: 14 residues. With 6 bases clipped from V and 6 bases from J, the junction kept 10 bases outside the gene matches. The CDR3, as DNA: TGTGCCAGCAGGGGGGTGGGACAGGTTCTCGAGCAGTACTTC. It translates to CASRGVGQVLEQYF.

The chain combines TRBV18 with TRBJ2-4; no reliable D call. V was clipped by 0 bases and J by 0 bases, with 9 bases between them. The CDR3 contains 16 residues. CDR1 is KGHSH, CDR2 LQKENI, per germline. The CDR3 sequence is CASSPPTQLAKNIQYF. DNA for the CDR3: TGTGCCAGCTCACCACCGACACAGTTAGCCAAAAACATTCAGTACTTC.

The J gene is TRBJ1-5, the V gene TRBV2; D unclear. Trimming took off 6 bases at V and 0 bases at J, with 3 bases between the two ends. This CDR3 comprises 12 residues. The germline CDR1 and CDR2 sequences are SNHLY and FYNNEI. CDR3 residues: CASSNSNQPQHF. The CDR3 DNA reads TGTGCCAGCAGCAATAGCAATCAGCCCCAGCATTTT.

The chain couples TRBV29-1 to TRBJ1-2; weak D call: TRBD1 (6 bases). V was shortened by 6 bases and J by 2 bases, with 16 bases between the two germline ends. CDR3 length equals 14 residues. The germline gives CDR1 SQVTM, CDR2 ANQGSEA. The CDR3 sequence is CSVLRGSENYGYTF. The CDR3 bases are TGCAGCGTCCTTAGGGGGAGCGAAAACTATGGCTACACCTTC.

This CDR3 reads CASSLAGTGRGYTF. DNA for the CDR3: TGCGCCAGCAGCTTGGCCGGGACAGGGAGAGGCTACACCTTC. This chain uses TRBV5-1 with TRBJ1-2, with 9 bases that match TRBD1. CDR3 size: 14 residues. The V and J ends lost 0 bases and 8 bases, in that order; junction bases with no gene match: 5. From germline, CDR1 is SGHRS and CDR2 YFSETQ.